These T cell receptor beta chains were read from a single sample in a study of blood T cell repertoires in COVID-19. Sequencing was performed with immunoSEQ multiplex PCR; in TCRdb, only in-frame clones are kept and a portion is missing. In the table there are more than 200,000 clones, around 88% of which are singletons. What was sequenced was PBMCs or T cells enriched from blood (not recorded which). The source is a woman under 40 who had recovered from COVID-19. Both conserved end residues are part of each CDR3. Fields, in order: J gene, V gene, D gene, clone size, CDR3 protein, CDR3 DNA. D genes are given only for firm matches. Expanded clones get a size class; other rows say once, few or many, or leave the size out.

>TRBJ2-1|TRBV28|TRBD2|-
CASSLPGLAGLYNEQFF
TGTGCCAGCAGTTTACCGGGACTAGCGGGACTTTACAATGAGCAGTTCTTC
>TRBJ2-7|TRBV25-1|-|few
CASAQGYEQYF
TGTGCCAGCGCCCAGGGCTACGAGCAGTACTTC
>TRBJ1-5|TRBV6-5|-|-
CASSYSFGQQPQHF
TGTGCCAGCAGTTACTCTTTTGGGCAACAGCCCCAGCATTTT
>TRBJ2-7|TRBV5-4|-|-
CASSSGSSYEQYF
TGTGCCAGCAGCTCCGGGAGTTCCTACGAGCAGTACTTC
>TRBJ1-2|TRBV5-1|-|-
CASSSGQGIVYGYTF
TGCGCCAGCAGCTCCGGGCAGGGAATCGTCTATGGCTACACCTTC
>TRBJ1-2|TRBV4-3|-|-
CASSQESYGYTF
TGCGCCAGCAGCCAAGAGTCATATGGCTACACCTTC
>TRBJ1-2|TRBV28|-|-
CASSSTEFNGYTF
TGTGCCAGCAGTTCGACAGAATTCAACGGCTACACCTTC
>TRBJ1-1|TRBV6-5|-|-
CASSYDPPQGTEAFF
TGTGCCAGCAGTTACGACCCTCCCCAGGGCACTGAAGCTTTCTTT
>TRBJ1-6|TRBV19|-|once
CASSVVQDSPLHF
TGTGCCAGTAGTGTGGTTCAGGATTCACCCCTCCACTTT
>TRBJ1-2|TRBV6-5|-|-
CASSYYDRFYGYTF
TGTGCCAGCAGTTACTACGACAGGTTCTATGGCTACACCTTC
>TRBJ1-5|TRBV5-1|TRBD1|-
CASSSTGGDNQPQHF
TGCGCCAGCAGCTCGACAGGGGGGGACAATCAGCCCCAGCATTTT
>TRBJ2-7|TRBV28|TRBD2|-
CASSSPRKAGGPDEQYF
TGTGCCAGCAGTTCCCCTAGGAAGGCGGGAGGGCCCGACGAGCAGTACTTC
>TRBJ2-1|TRBV3-1/TRBV3-2|-|-
CASSPTAGPGEQFF
TGTGCCAGCAGTCCGACGGCCGGCCCAGGGGAGCAGTTCTTC
>TRBJ1-1|TRBV28|TRBD1|once
CASTKTGGSNTEAFF
TGTGCCAGCACCAAGACAGGGGGGTCGAACACTGAAGCTTTCTTT
>TRBJ1-5|TRBV2|-|few
CASSVESVRAGQPQHF
TGTGCCAGCAGTGTTGAGAGTGTTCGGGCGGGTCAGCCCCAGCATTTT
>TRBJ1-2|TRBV28|TRBD1|-
CASSGQVYGYTF
TGTGCCAGCAGTGGACAGGTCTATGGCTACACCTTC
>TRBJ1-1|TRBV3-1/TRBV3-2|-|few
CASSRYGSGTEAFF
TGTGCCAGCAGCCGGTACGGATCGGGCACTGAAGCTTTCTTT
>TRBJ1-1|TRBV12-3/TRBV12-4|-|-
CASSLPVNTEAFF
TGTGCCAGCAGTTTACCAGTGAACACTGAAGCTTTCTTT
>TRBJ1-1|TRBV6-2/TRBV6-3|-|-
CASSTPGESPLNTEAFF
TGTGCCAGCAGCACCCCCGGGGAGTCCCCCCTTAACACTGAAGCTTTCTTT
>TRBJ2-7|TRBV28|-|-
CASRRLGGSYEQYF
TGTGCCAGCAGGCGGTTAGGAGGCTCCTACGAGCAGTACTTC
>TRBJ2-1|TRBV5-1|-|-
CASSLAPRMGAYNEQFF
TGCGCCAGCAGCTTGGCCCCGCGTATGGGCGCCTACAATGAGCAGTTCTTC
>TRBJ2-2|TRBV24-1|-|-
CATSAASGENPNTGELFF
TGTGCCACCAGTGCGGCGTCGGGGGAGAACCCTAACACCGGGGAGCTGTTTTTT
>TRBJ2-1|TRBV20-1|TRBD2|-
CSASLSGTSGYNEQFF
TGCAGTGCTAGTCTTTCCGGGACTAGCGGATACAATGAGCAGTTCTTC
>TRBJ1-3|TRBV28|-|-
CASEEREGAGNTIYF
TGTGCCAGCGAAGAGCGTGAGGGGGCTGGAAACACCATATATTTT
>TRBJ2-1|TRBV27|-|-
CASSFLSSGSYNEQFF
TGTGCCAGCAGTTTTTTATCGAGCGGATCCTACAATGAGCAGTTCTTC
>TRBJ1-3|TRBV25-1|-|-
CASKTIAGNTIYF
TGTGCCAGCAAGACTATCGCTGGAAACACCATATATTTT
>TRBJ2-1|TRBV7-9|-|-
CASSFLTGTLQQFF
TGTGCCAGCAGCTTCCTTACCGGGACTCTCCAGCAGTTCTTC
>TRBJ2-7|TRBV7-8|TRBD1|-
CASSLEGWDSSYKLYEQYF
TGTGCCAGCAGCTTAGAGGGGTGGGACAGCTCCTACAAACTCTACGAGCAGTACTTC
>TRBJ1-1|TRBV27|-|once
CASRLGATRTFF
TGTGCCAGCAGGCTAGGGGCAACGAGAACTTTCTTT
>TRBJ1-5|TRBV28|-|few
CASSLSGLHSSNQPQHF
TGTGCCAGCAGTTTATCGGGACTCCACAGCAGCAATCAGCCCCAGCATTTT
>TRBJ1-1|TRBV19|-|-
CASHLTGPIGEAFF
TGTGCCAGTCATTTGACAGGACCGATTGGTGAAGCTTTCTTT
>TRBJ2-3|TRBV7-9|-|-
CASSLEPHRASTDTQYF
TGTGCCAGCAGCTTAGAACCCCACAGGGCTAGCACAGATACGCAGTATTTT
>TRBJ2-1|TRBV5-4|TRBD2|-
CASSSDTSGRAAVF
TGTGCCAGCAGCTCGGATACTAGCGGGAGGGCCGCAGTCTTC
>TRBJ2-7|TRBV5-1|TRBD2|-
CASSREGSGRPYEQYF
TGCGCCAGCAGCCGTGAGGGGAGCGGGAGACCGTACGAGCAGTACTTC
>TRBJ2-2|TRBV11-1|-|-
CASSDEGLTNTGELFF
TGTGCCAGCAGCGACGAAGGACTTACGAACACCGGGGAGCTGTTTTTT
>TRBJ1-1|TRBV15|-|-
CATSRERTVAQEAFF
TGTGCCACCAGCAGGGAAAGGACAGTTGCACAAGAAGCTTTCTTT
>TRBJ1-5|TRBV5-1|TRBD1|-
CASRSGTGDLPQHF
TGCGCCAGCAGGTCCGGGACAGGGGATTTGCCCCAGCATTTT
>TRBJ2-7|TRBV18|TRBD1|-
CASSPASPGQGYEQYF
TGTGCCAGCTCACCCGCCTCTCCGGGACAGGGCTACGAGCAGTACTTC
>TRBJ2-7|TRBV14|-|-
CASSHDGLYEQYF
TGTGCCAGCAGCCACGACGGACTCTACGAGCAGTACTTC
>TRBJ1-1|TRBV19|TRBD1|-
CASSWGTGVTEAFF
TGTGCCAGTAGTTGGGGGACAGGGGTAACTGAAGCTTTCTTT
>TRBJ1-1|TRBV4-2|-|-
CASSQVQGEAFF
TGTGCCAGCAGCCAAGTACAGGGTGAAGCTTTCTTT
>TRBJ1-2|TRBV5-1|TRBD1|-
CASSPGQGANNYGYTF
TGCGCCAGCAGCCCGGGACAGGGGGCCAATAACTATGGCTACACCTTC
>TRBJ2-7|TRBV28|TRBD2|-
CASFSPRRDYQYEQYF
TGTGCCAGCTTTAGCCCCCGCCGGGACTACCAGTACGAGCAGTACTTC
>TRBJ2-1|TRBV30|-|-
CAWSFCLACEQFF
TGTGCCTGGAGTTTCTGTCTGGCTTGCGAGCAGTTCTTC